Listed below are T cell receptor beta chains from one sample, sequenced in a study of shared T cell receptors in the human thymus. The protocol was immunoSEQ multiplex PCR, while the TCRdb copy is restricted to in-frame clones and leaves out a portion. Here the sample spans 500,000 to 550,000 clones, approximately 78% being singletons. These data were also reused for a study on human thymus T cells.

The sequenced sample was thymocytes. Source of these receptors: a boy under two years old with a congenital heart defect. The CDR3 runs from the conserved cysteine through the conserved F or W. Each record gives: clone size, J gene, D gene, V gene, CDR3 protein, CDR3 DNA. The D gene is left open where the match is weak. Rows give clone size only sometimes, using once, few, many, or a class for an expanded clone.

. | TRBJ2-7 | . | TRBV28 | CARHTSRGPRYEQYF | TGTGCCAGGCATACCTCACGGGGTCCTCGCTACGAGCAGTACTTC
. | TRBJ1-1 | . | TRBV29-1 | CSPGGMNTEAFF | TGCAGCCCTGGAGGCATGAACACTGAAGCTTTCTTT
. | TRBJ2-2 | . | TRBV5-1 | CASSLVLQGNTGELFF | TGCGCCAGCAGCTTGGTGTTACAGGGGAACACCGGGGAGCTGTTTTTT
. | TRBJ2-5 | . | TRBV11-2 | CASSFAGTDKETQYF | TGTGCCAGCAGCTTCGCCGGGACTGATAAAGAGACCCAGTACTTC
. | TRBJ1-2 | TRBD1 | TRBV15 | CATSRDDDRGGKDYGYTF | TGTGCCACCAGCAGAGATGATGACAGGGGGGGAAAAGACTATGGCTACACCTTC
. | TRBJ2-1 | TRBD2 | TRBV4-3 | CASSQHPTGTSPSSYNEQFF | TGCGCCAGCAGCCAACACCCCACCGGGACTAGTCCCAGCTCCTACAATGAGCAGTTCTTC
. | TRBJ2-7 | TRBD1 | TRBV2 | CASSEAGTGDKYF | TGTGCCAGCAGTGAAGCGGGGACAGGGGATAAGTACTTC
. | TRBJ1-5 | . | TRBV28 | CASSLPRLASNQPQHF | TGTGCCAGCAGTTTACCCCGGCTAGCGAGCAATCAGCCCCAGCATTTT
once | TRBJ1-2 | TRBD1 | TRBV6-1 | CASGGQGLRYGYTF | TGTGCCAGCGGGGGACAGGGTCTGAGGTATGGCTACACCTTC
. | TRBJ1-2 | . | TRBV5-8 | CASSQPGGESYGYTF | TGTGCCAGCAGCCAACCGGGGGGGGAGTCCTATGGCTACACCTTC
. | TRBJ2-7 | TRBD2 | TRBV7-2 | CASSLIGGLGEQYF | TGTGCCAGCAGCTTAATTGGGGGACTAGGCGAGCAGTACTTC
once | TRBJ2-7 | TRBD2 | TRBV5-6 | CASSLRLAGDNEQYF | TGTGCCAGCAGCTTGAGGCTAGCGGGAGACAACGAGCAGTACTTC
. | TRBJ1-1 | . | TRBV27 | CASRGGTEAFF | TGTGCCAGCAGGGGGGGCACTGAAGCTTTCTTT
. | TRBJ1-1 | . | TRBV4-2 | CASSQDGVRDMNTEAFF | TGTGCCAGCAGCCAAGACGGGGTCCGGGACATGAACACTGAAGCTTTCTTT
. | TRBJ2-3 | TRBD2 | TRBV10-3 | CAISGPLGGTREASTDTQYF | TGTGCCATCAGTGGTCCCCTTGGAGGGACTAGGGAGGCTAGCACAGATACGCAGTATTTT
few | TRBJ2-2 | TRBD2 | TRBV5-1 | CASRSGLADTGELFF | TGCGCCAGCAGGTCTGGACTAGCCGACACCGGGGAGCTGTTTTTT
. | TRBJ2-7 | TRBD2 | TRBV5-1 | CASSLIAGGQTYEQYF | TGCGCCAGCAGCTTGATTGCGGGGGGCCAGACCTACGAGCAGTACTTC
. | TRBJ2-7 | TRBD2 | TRBV18 | CASSPYPFSGREYEQYF | TGTGCCAGCTCACCATACCCGTTCAGCGGGAGGGAATACGAGCAGTACTTC
. | TRBJ1-1 | TRBD1 | TRBV27 | CASSPGQGDTEAFF | TGTGCCAGCAGCCCGGGACAGGGGGACACTGAAGCTTTCTTT
. | TRBJ2-1 | TRBD2 | TRBV4-3 | CASSQDLRLAGSSSYNEQFF | TGCGCCAGCAGCCAAGATCTGAGACTAGCGGGGTCAAGCTCCTACAATGAGCAGTTCTTC
. | TRBJ2-5 | . | TRBV5-6 | CASSWVRGQETQYF | TGTGCCAGCAGCTGGGTAAGGGGCCAAGAGACCCAGTACTTC
. | TRBJ2-2 | . | TRBV5-1 | CASSSHNRVTGELFF | TGCGCCAGCAGCTCCCATAACAGGGTTACCGGGGAGCTGTTTTTT
. | TRBJ1-1 | . | TRBV18 | CASSPPTRNTEAFF | TGTGCCAGCTCACCCCCGACACGGAACACTGAAGCTTTCTTT
. | TRBJ2-5 | TRBD1 | TRBV6-1 | CASKALQGAWETQYF | TGTGCCAGCAAGGCCTTGCAGGGGGCATGGGAGACCCAGTACTTC
. | TRBJ1-2 | . | TRBV5-1 | CASSSMTGVNYGYTF | TGCGCCAGCAGCTCAATGACAGGCGTCAACTATGGCTACACCTTC
. | TRBJ2-7 | TRBD2 | TRBV29-1 | CSVEGPERNGTRGGYEQYF | TGCAGCGTTGAAGGGCCAGAACGGAACGGGACTAGGGGGGGATACGAGCAGTACTTC
once | TRBJ2-7 | TRBD1 | TRBV28 | CASSLFRDRVGNEQYF | TGTGCCAGCAGTTTATTCCGAGACAGGGTGGGAAACGAGCAGTACTTC
. | TRBJ2-3 | TRBD2 | TRBV7-2 | CASSLEVGRVGTDTQYF | TGTGCCAGCAGCTTAGAGGTCGGGAGGGTTGGAACAGATACGCAGTATTTT
once | TRBJ1-2 | . | TRBV21-1 | CASSRGTGPGYTF | TGTGCCAGCAGCCGCGGGACAGGGCCCGGCTACACCTTC
once | TRBJ1-1 | . | TRBV6-4 | CASSEGGLNTEAFF | TGTGCCAGCAGTGAGGGGGGGCTGAACACTGAAGCTTTCTTT
. | TRBJ1-5 | TRBD1 | TRBV30 | CAWEIDRAKGGNQPQHF | TGTGCCTGGGAGATAGACAGGGCCAAAGGTGGGAATCAGCCCCAGCATTTT
. | TRBJ2-7 | . | TRBV23-1 | CGGQRVSEQYF | TGCGGGGGACAGCGGGTAAGCGAGCAGTACTTC
. | TRBJ2-5 | TRBD1 | TRBV6-5 | CASSSDREGETQYF | TGTGCCAGCAGCTCGGACAGGGAAGGAGAGACCCAGTACTTC
. | TRBJ2-2 | . | TRBV5-6 | CASSVIRMGPGELFF | TGTGCCAGCAGCGTCATTAGGATGGGGCCCGGGGAGCTGTTTTTT
. | TRBJ1-2 | TRBD1 | TRBV15 | CATSSRFGTGGDYGYTF | TGTGCCACCAGCAGCCGTTTTGGGACAGGGGGCGACTATGGCTACACCTTC
. | TRBJ2-7 | . | TRBV29-1 | CSVPSRAGEQYF | TGCAGCGTTCCTTCAAGAGCGGGCGAGCAGTACTTC
. | TRBJ2-5 | . | TRBV29-1 | CSAGGFVWTQYF | TGCAGCGCTGGGGGCTTCGTTTGGACCCAGTACTTC
. | TRBJ2-7 | TRBD1 | TRBV6-6 | CASSYPTDRGVNEQYF | TGTGCCAGCAGTTACCCCACGGACAGGGGCGTCAACGAGCAGTACTTC
. | TRBJ2-1 | . | TRBV28 | CASSLFPRGRRTAETNYNEQFF | TGTGCCAGCAGTTTATTCCCGCGCGGGCGACGTACGGCGGAGACCAACTACAATGAGCAGTTCTTC
. | TRBJ2-7 | . | TRBV28 | CASSPTGIYEQYF | TGTGCCAGCAGCCCGACAGGTATCTACGAGCAGTACTTC
. | TRBJ1-2 | . | TRBV7-2 | CASSLQGQGYTF | TGTGCCAGCAGCTTACAGGGTCAGGGCTACACCTTC
few | TRBJ2-2 | . | TRBV6-6 | CASSYPRGVGELFF | TGTGCCAGCAGTTACCCAAGGGGCGTCGGGGAGCTGTTTTTT
. | TRBJ2-7 | . | TRBV5-8 | CASSLQRGTVEQYF | TGTGCCAGCAGCTTGCAACGCGGGACCGTCGAGCAGTACTTC
. | TRBJ2-1 | TRBD2 | TRBV6-4 | CASSDTSGSYNEQFF | TGTGCCAGCAGTGATACTAGCGGTTCCTACAATGAGCAGTTCTTC
once | TRBJ2-1 | TRBD2 | TRBV6-4 | CASSPTSGRRHEQFF | TGTGCCAGCAGTCCGACTAGCGGGAGAAGACATGAGCAGTTCTTC
. | TRBJ2-7 | TRBD2 | TRBV15 | CATSIGGSYEQYF | TGTGCCACCAGCATAGGCGGGAGCTACGAGCAGTACTTC
. | TRBJ2-7 | . | TRBV6-6 | CASSYPRVPSSYEQYF | TGTGCCAGCAGTTACCCCAGGGTACCAAGCTCCTACGAGCAGTACTTC
. | TRBJ2-7 | TRBD1 | TRBV12-5 | CASGWGQHPDEQYF | TGTGCTAGTGGCTGGGGACAGCACCCCGACGAGCAGTACTTC
. | TRBJ2-7 | . | TRBV7-9 | CASRGDNSYEQYF | TGTGCCAGCAGAGGGGACAACTCCTACGAGCAGTACTTC
. | TRBJ1-2 | TRBD1 | TRBV5-4 | CASSTDRGRYTF | TGTGCCAGCAGCACGGACAGGGGACGCTACACCTTC
. | TRBJ1-2 | . | TRBV18 | CASSPKNGFYGYTF | TGTGCCAGCTCACCAAAGAACGGGTTCTATGGCTACACCTTC
. | TRBJ2-5 | . | TRBV11-1 | CASSISVRLQTQYF | TGTGCCAGCAGTATTTCCGTCAGGCTACAGACCCAGTACTTC
. | TRBJ2-3 | . | TRBV7-8 | CASSFAPETSSTDTQYF | TGTGCCAGCAGCTTCGCCCCAGAGACATCTAGCACAGATACGCAGTATTTT
. | TRBJ2-2 | . | TRBV11-3 | CASSSRDWRAGELFF | TGTGCCAGCAGCTCGAGAGATTGGAGGGCGGGGGAGCTGTTTTTT
. | TRBJ2-7 | TRBD2 | TRBV7-2 | CASSFSGSGYEQYF | TGTGCCAGCAGCTTCAGCGGGAGTGGCTACGAGCAGTACTTC
. | TRBJ2-7 | TRBD2 | TRBV23-1 | CASSQGLAGDTPPYEQYF | TGCGCCAGCAGTCAAGGACTAGCGGGAGACACGCCCCCCTACGAGCAGTACTTC
. | TRBJ1-5 | TRBD1 | TRBV5-4 | CASSLDRGSNQPQHF | TGTGCCAGCAGCTTGGACAGGGGGAGCAATCAGCCCCAGCATTTT
. | TRBJ2-6 | . | TRBV4-1 | CASSHRQNSGANVLTF | TGCGCCAGCAGCCATAGACAGAACTCTGGGGCCAACGTCCTGACTTTC
. | TRBJ2-7 | . | TRBV7-4 | CASSSVIWESRHYEQYF | TGTGCCAGCAGCTCCGTGATCTGGGAGAGCCGGCACTACGAGCAGTACTTC
. | TRBJ1-2 | . | TRBV6-5 | CASSYGQNYGYTF | TGTGCCAGCAGTTACGGTCAGAACTATGGCTACACCTTC